A single TCR beta chain is shown here with its context. This entry belongs to a study of cytomegalovirus exposure and HLA in healthy donors. Across the study: The platform used for the roughly 130 validation repertoires matched that of the approximately 710 first-cohort repertoires, a later analysis reported.

The validation cohort, a group of over a hundred subjects, included the donors and was separate from the roughly 670-subject first cohort. The table came from immunoSEQ multiplex PCR; TCRdb's copy has only in-frame clones and leaves some out. The sample yields roughly 120,000 clones, about 90% seen once. Between the trimmed V and J ends, which lost 4 bases and 8 bases, there was a span of 20 bases. Germline CDR1 and CDR2: SEHNR and FQNEAQ (reference sequence). CDR3 length equals 15 residues. The chain recombines TRBV7-9 with TRBJ1-2; tentative D call: TRBD1 (6 bases). The source of this sequence is a young woman in good health and CMV-seronegative. Source material: PBMCs. The CDR3 region is CASSSPTQGLYGYTF. The CDR3 nucleotides are TGTGCCAGCAGCTCGCCTACGCAGGGGTTGTACGGCTACACCTTC.